One and the same sample provided the 19 T cell receptor beta chains below, sequenced in a study of HIV-infected patients and healthy controls. Whole blood was used without fractionation, so all unsorted peripheral T cells were included. 400 to 550 ng RNA was reverse transcribed with alpha and beta constant-region primers. Alpha and beta chain libraries were made separately by chain-specific third strand synthesis with multiplexing indices. TCRdb re-called the 5' RACE reads with MiXCR, one entry per CDR3 protein. The data hold under 20,000 distinct CDR3 sequences, with approximately 7% observed a single time. Input material: blood. Every receptor here comes from an adult in good health.

The chain carries TRBV7-2 and TRBJ2-1, with 7 bases lining up with TRBD1. Germline V gives CDR1 SGHTA, CDR2 FQGNSA. J was trimmed by 8 bases and V by 3 bases; bases with no gene match: 7. The CDR3 spans 14 residues. CDR3 sequence reads: CASSFGRGFDEQFF. CDR3 coding DNA: TGTGCCAGCAGCTTTGGCAGGGGGTTTGATGAGCAGTTCTTC.

By share of the sample, this clonotype is medium-sized. V usage is TRBV20-1 and J usage is TRBJ1-4; perhaps TRBD1 as D (5 bases). This CDR3 has 14 amino acids. Germline CDR1 and CDR2: DFQATT and SNEGSKA (reference sequence). V was shortened by 4 bases and J by 3 bases, with 12 bases between the two germline ends. CDR3 sequence: CSAIRAGANEKLFF. In DNA, the CDR3 is TGCAGTGCTATAAGGGCGGGGGCTAATGAAAAACTGTTTTTT.

This clonotype was counted between two and nine times. The chain links TRBV7-2 to TRBJ2-1; TRBD2 matches at 10 bases. V lost 2 bases to trimming and J lost 4 bases; unmatched junction nucleotides: 8. The CDR3 length is 17 residues. The V gene's germline CDR1 is SGHTA and CDR2 FQGNSA. Here the CDR3 reads CASSLLAGVSVYNEQFF. The CDR3 DNA reads TGTGCCAGCAGCTTACTAGCGGGAGTTAGCGTTTACAATGAGCAGTTCTTC.

The rearrangement links TRBV18 to TRBJ2-1; 9 positions agree with TRBD2. Losses at the gene ends were 1 base for V and 2 bases for J; bases not matched to a gene: 3. There are 16 residues in the CDR3. The germline CDR1 and CDR2 sequences are KGHSH and LQKENI. The CDR3: CASSPRASGTYNEQFF. As DNA, the CDR3 is TGTGCCAGCTCACCACGGGCTAGCGGGACCTACAATGAGCAGTTCTTC. Using reference TRBV18 and TRBJ2-1 for the parts outside the CDR3, the full variable domain is NAGVMQNPRHLVRRRGQEARLRCSPMKGHSHVYWYRQLPEEGLKFMVYLQKENIIDESGMPKERFSAEFPKEGPSILRIQQVVRGDSAAYFCASSPRASGTYNEQFFGPGTRLTVL.

In this sample, this clonotype is medium-sized (0.01 to 0.1%). The rearrangement joins TRBV20-1 to TRBJ2-2; a possible D gene is TRBD2 (6 bases). The CDR3 is made up of 14 amino acids. Germline CDR1 and CDR2: DFQATT and SNEGSKA (reference sequence). Between the trimmed V and J ends, which lost 7 bases and 3 bases, there was a span of 15 bases. This chain's CDR3 is CSVSTSSHTGELFF. CDR3 nucleotides: TGCAGTGTTAGTACTAGCAGCCACACCGGGGAGCTGTTTTTT.

This clonotype was seen at least ten times. This rearrangement joins TRBV30 to TRBJ2-1; 8 bases line up with TRBD2. There are 14 residues in the CDR3. Germline lookup yields CDR1 GTSNPN and CDR2 SVGIG (reference sequence). V was pared by 3 bases and J by 6 bases, with 7 bases of the junction left unmatched. CDR3 protein: CAWSRPGTSNEQFF. The DNA of the CDR3 is TGTGCCTGGAGCAGACCCGGGACTAGCAATGAGCAGTTCTTC.

The sample holds a few counts of this clonotype. The rearrangement links TRBV7-9 to TRBJ2-2; 7 bases align to TRBD1. The junction had 3 bases not matched to a gene; V was cut back by 3 bases and J by 2 bases. CDR1 and CDR2 from the germline V gene are SEHNR and FQNEAQ (reference sequence). The CDR3 is 15 amino acids. The chain's CDR3 is CASSFRDRNTGELFF. The CDR3 DNA is TGTGCCAGCAGCTTCCGGGACAGAAACACCGGGGAGCTGTTTTTT.

The table lists this clonotype with many counts. The gene calls are TRBV7-9 and TRBJ1-3; D ambiguous. V was pared by 7 bases and J by 3 bases, with 10 bases between. Germline V gives CDR1 SEHNR, CDR2 FQNEAQ (reference sequence). This CDR3 contains 13 residues. The CDR3 nucleotides read TGTGCCAGCACATCCGGCCTTGGAAACACCATATATTTT. This encodes CASTSGLGNTIYF.

This clonotype showed up many times. The chain is built from TRBV5-1 and TRBJ2-3; D remains ambiguous. Germline-derived CDR1 and CDR2 are SGHRS and YFSETQ. The CDR3 is 13 amino acids. V was trimmed by 4 bases and J by 1 base, leaving 7 bases between them. CDR3 DNA sequence: TGCGCCAGCAGCGACCAGGGCACAGATACGCAGTATTTT. Translation gives CASSDQGTDTQYF.

This clonotype is labeled as medium-sized (0.01 to 0.1%). The V and J genes are TRBV7-3 and TRBJ2-3, with D unclear. Trimming cost V 5 bases and J 2 bases, with 5 bases left between them. Germline values: CDR1 SGHTA, CDR2 FQGTGA. CDR3 length: 12 residues. The CDR3 loop is CASSPDTDTQYF. CDR3 coding DNA: TGTGCCAGCAGCCCCGACACAGATACGCAGTATTTT.

This clonotype has ten or more counts. One end of the junction varies from germline; a read error may be responsible. J is TRBJ2-1 and V is TRBV11-2; 15 nucleotides match TRBD2. This CDR3 region has 17 residues. Germline V gives CDR1 SGHAT, CDR2 FQNNGV. CDR3 nucleotide sequence: TGTGCCAGCAGGGGACTAGCGGGGGGCGCGCAGCCCGACAAATCGGTCTTC. Translated: CASRGLAGGAQPDKSVF. The complete variable domain, with remaining parts taken from reference TRBV11-2 and TRBJ2-1, reads EAGVAQSPRYKIIEKRQSVAFWCNPISGHATLYWYQQILGQGPKLLIQFQNNGVVDDSQLPKDRFSAERLKGVDSTLKIQPAKLEDSAVYLCASRGLAGGAQPDKSVFGPGTRLTVL.

Judged by abundance, this clonotype is medium-sized. This chain links TRBV20-1 with TRBJ2-1, with D uncertain. V was shortened by 1 base and J by 4 bases, with 8 bases between the two germline ends. There are 13 residues in the CDR3. Germline CDR1 is DFQATT and CDR2 is SNEGSKA (reference sequence). Written as DNA, the CDR3 is TGCAGTGCTAGAGTGGTGTCTTACAATGAGCAGTTCTTC. Translation: CSARVVSYNEQFF.

Many counts were recorded for this clonotype. The V call is TRBV20-1, the J call TRBJ1-2, with D perhaps TRBD1 (5 bases). The V gene's germline CDR1 is DFQATT and CDR2 SNEGSKA (reference sequence). The CDR3 has 14 residues. V was shortened by 0 bases and J by 5 bases, with 13 bases between the two germline ends. Written as DNA, the CDR3 is TGCAGTGCTAGAGACCCAGGGTTGTCTTATGGCTACACCTTC. This gives the protein CSARDPGLSYGYTF.

This clonotype has at least ten counts. V is TRBV27 and J is TRBJ2-1; D ambiguous. Trimming stripped 3 bases from V and 0 bases from J, with 9 bases between. The CDR3 is 15 amino acids. Germline CDR1 reads MNHEY; CDR2 reads SMNVEV (reference sequence). CDR3 sequence reads: CASSFRPSSYNEQFF. CDR3 bases: TGTGCCAGCAGTTTTCGCCCGAGCTCCTACAATGAGCAGTTCTTC.

This clonotype was detected many times. V and J are TRBV5-1 and TRBJ1-2, with D uncertain. This CDR3 spans 15 amino acids. Trimming removed 0 bases from V and 2 bases from J, with 11 bases in between. From germline, CDR1 is SGHRS and CDR2 YFSETQ. The CDR3: CASSLGRTENYGYTF. The CDR3 nucleotides read TGCGCCAGCAGCTTGGGCAGGACTGAAAACTATGGCTACACCTTC. The whole variable domain, remainder taken from reference TRBV5-1 and TRBJ1-2, is KAGVTQTPRYLIKTRGQQVTLSCSPISGHRSVSWYQQTPGQGLQFLFEYFSETQRNKGNFPGRFSGRQFSNSRSEMNVSTLELGDSALYLCASSLGRTENYGYTFGSGTRLTVV.

This clonotype has ten or more counts. The gene calls are TRBV2 and TRBJ2-7; the match to TRBD2 covers 9 bases. J lost 3 bases, V lost 4 bases, and 4 bases had no gene match. The CDR3 has 14 residues. Germline V CDR1 and CDR2: SNHLY, FYNNEI. In nucleotides, the CDR3 is TGTGCCAGCAGTGGGGTAGCGGGGGACTACGAGCAGTACTTC. Its translation: CASSGVAGDYEQYF.

This clonotype was seen repeatedly, ten times or more. V and J are TRBV6-2 or TRBV6-3 and TRBJ1-1, with 10 nucleotides matching TRBD1. Trimming removed 6 bases from V and 5 bases from J; junction bases left unmatched: 12. Germline assignment: CDR1 MNHEY and CDR2 SVGEGT. The CDR3 has 16 amino acids. In nucleotides, the CDR3 is TGTGCCAGCAGCCAAGTCCCGGGACAGGGGAGGACTGAAGCTTTCTTT. It specifies CASSQVPGQGRTEAFF.

This clonotype was counted many times. J is TRBJ2-4 and V is TRBV6-6, with a tentative D call TRBD1 (6 bases). Trimming took 7 bases from V and 4 from J, leaving 20 bases between them. Germline assignment: CDR1 MNHNY and CDR2 SVGAGI (reference sequence). The CDR3 is made up of 16 amino acids. Here the CDR3 DNA reads TGTGCCAGCATCGGTACAGGGAGCGGCCGGAAAAACATTCAGTACTTC. It translates to CASIGTGSGRKNIQYF.

This clonotype is judged medium-sized. The chain links TRBV28 to TRBJ1-5; 10 nucleotides align to TRBD1. The V segment lost 4 bases and the J segment 6 bases; nucleotides outside the gene matches: 15. The CDR3 length is 18 residues. Looked up from germline, CDR1 is MDHEN and CDR2 is SYDVKM. The CDR3 reads CASSSYSARTGGGQPQHF. In DNA form, the CDR3 reads TGTGCCAGCAGTTCCTACTCAGCTAGGACAGGGGGTGGTCAGCCCCAGCATTTT.